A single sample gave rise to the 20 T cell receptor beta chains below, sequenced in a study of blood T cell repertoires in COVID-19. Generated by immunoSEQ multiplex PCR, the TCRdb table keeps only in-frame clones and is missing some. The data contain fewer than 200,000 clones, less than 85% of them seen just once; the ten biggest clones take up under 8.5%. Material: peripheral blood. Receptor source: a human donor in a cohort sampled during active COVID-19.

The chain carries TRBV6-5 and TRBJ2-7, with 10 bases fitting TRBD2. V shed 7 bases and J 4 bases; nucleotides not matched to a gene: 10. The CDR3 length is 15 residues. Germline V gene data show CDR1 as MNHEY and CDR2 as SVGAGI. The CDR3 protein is CASTLERGGPYEQYF. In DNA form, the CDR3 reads TGTGCCAGCACCCTCGAGCGGGGGGGCCCTTACGAGCAGTACTTC.

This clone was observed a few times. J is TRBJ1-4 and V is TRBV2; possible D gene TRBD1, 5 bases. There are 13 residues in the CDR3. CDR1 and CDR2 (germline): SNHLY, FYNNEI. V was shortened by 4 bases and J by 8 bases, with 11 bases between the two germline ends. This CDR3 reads CASSVRVGEKLFF. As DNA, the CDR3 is TGTGCCAGCAGTGTCAGGGTTGGGGAAAAACTGTTTTTT.

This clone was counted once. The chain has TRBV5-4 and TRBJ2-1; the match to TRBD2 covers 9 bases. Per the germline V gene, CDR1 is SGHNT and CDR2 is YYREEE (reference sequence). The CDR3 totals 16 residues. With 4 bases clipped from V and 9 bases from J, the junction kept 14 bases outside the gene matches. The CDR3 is CASSILGAGGPVEQFF. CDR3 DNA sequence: TGTGCCAGCAGCATCCTTGGGGCGGGGGGGCCGGTTGAGCAGTTCTTC.

The CDR3 loop is CASSYGSTVNTEAFF. CDR3 coding DNA: TGTGCCAGCAGTTACGGCTCTACAGTGAACACTGAAGCTTTCTTT. V usage is TRBV6-6 and J usage is TRBJ1-1; D call uncertain. The CDR3 is 15 residues long. In germline, CDR1 is MNHNY, CDR2 SVGAGI (reference sequence). V was shortened by 2 bases and J by 0 bases, with 10 bases between the two germline ends.

The DNA for the CDR3 is TGCGCCAGCAGTGAGATAGACAACCCCTACGAGCAGTACTTC. Its translation: CASSEIDNPYEQYF. The J gene is TRBJ2-7, the V gene TRBV10-1; no reliable D call. This CDR3 is built from 14 residues. Trimming left V 2 bases short and J 2 bases short, with 10 bases between. CDR1 and CDR2 from the germline V gene are WNHNN and SYGVQD (reference sequence).

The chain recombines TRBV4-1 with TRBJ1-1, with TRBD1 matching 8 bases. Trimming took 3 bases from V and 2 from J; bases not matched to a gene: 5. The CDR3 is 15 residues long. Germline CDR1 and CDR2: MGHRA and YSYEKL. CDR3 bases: TGCGCCAGCAGCCATCCCGGGACAGGCAACACTGAAGCTTTCTTT. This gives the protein CASSHPGTGNTEAFF.

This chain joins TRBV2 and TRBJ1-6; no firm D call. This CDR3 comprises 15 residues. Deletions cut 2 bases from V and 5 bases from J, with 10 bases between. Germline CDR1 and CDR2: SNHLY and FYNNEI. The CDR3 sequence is CASSESQAHNSPLHF. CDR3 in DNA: TGTGCCAGCAGTGAAAGCCAGGCCCATAATTCACCCCTCCACTTT. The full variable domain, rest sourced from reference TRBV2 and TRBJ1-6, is EPEVTQTPSHQVTQMGQEVILRCVPISNHLYFYWYRQILGQKVEFLVSFYNNEISEKSEIFDDQFSVERPDGSNFTLKIRSTKLEDSAMYFCASSESQAHNSPLHFGNGTRLTVT.

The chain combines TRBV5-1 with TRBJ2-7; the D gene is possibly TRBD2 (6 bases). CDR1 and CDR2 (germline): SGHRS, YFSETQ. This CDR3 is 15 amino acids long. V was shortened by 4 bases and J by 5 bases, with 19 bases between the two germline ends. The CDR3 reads CASSPLNGGNHEQYF. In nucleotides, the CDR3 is TGCGCCAGCAGCCCCCTCAATGGAGGGAACCACGAGCAGTACTTC.

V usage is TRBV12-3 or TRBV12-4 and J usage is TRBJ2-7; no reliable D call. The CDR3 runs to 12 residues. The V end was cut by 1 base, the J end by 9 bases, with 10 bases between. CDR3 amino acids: CASSLGVTGQYF. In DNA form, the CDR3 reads TGTGCCAGCAGTTTAGGCGTAACCGGGCAGTACTTC.

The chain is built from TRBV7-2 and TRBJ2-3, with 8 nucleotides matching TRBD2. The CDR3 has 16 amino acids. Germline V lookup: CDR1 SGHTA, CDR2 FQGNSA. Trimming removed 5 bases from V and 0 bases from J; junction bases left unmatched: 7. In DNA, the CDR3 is TGTGCCAGCAGCCAAGGACTAGCCCCTAGCACAGATACGCAGTATTTT. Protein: CASSQGLAPSTDTQYF.

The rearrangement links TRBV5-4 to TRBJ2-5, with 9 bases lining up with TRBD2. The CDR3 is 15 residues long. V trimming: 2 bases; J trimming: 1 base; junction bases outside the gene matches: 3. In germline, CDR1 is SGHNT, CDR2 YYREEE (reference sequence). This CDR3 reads CASSFPSGAQETQYF. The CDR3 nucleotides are TGTGCCAGCAGCTTTCCTAGCGGGGCCCAAGAGACCCAGTACTTC.

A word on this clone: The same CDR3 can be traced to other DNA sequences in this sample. CDR3 DNA sequence: TGCGCCAGCAGCCAAGACAGAGGAGAAAAACTGTTTTTT. It is translated as CASSQDRGEKLFF. V gene TRBV4-1 combines with J gene TRBJ1-4; D is ambiguous. The CDR3 is made up of 13 amino acids. Per the germline V gene, CDR1 is MGHRA and CDR2 is YSYEKL. V was trimmed by 0 bases and J by 8 bases, leaving 7 bases between them.

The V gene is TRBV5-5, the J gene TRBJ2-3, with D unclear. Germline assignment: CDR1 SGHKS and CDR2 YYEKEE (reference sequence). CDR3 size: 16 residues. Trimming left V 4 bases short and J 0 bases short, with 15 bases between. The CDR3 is CASSAPIRASTDTQYF. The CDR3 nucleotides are TGTGCCAGCAGCGCACCCATAAGAGCTAGCACAGATACGCAGTATTTT.

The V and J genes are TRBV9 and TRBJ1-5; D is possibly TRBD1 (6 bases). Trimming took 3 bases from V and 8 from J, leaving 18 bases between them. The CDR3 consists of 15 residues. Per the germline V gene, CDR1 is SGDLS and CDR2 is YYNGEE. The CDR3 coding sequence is TGTGCCAGCAGCGCCAGTACAGGGTATGAAGAGCCCCAGCATTTT. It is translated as CASSASTGYEEPQHF.

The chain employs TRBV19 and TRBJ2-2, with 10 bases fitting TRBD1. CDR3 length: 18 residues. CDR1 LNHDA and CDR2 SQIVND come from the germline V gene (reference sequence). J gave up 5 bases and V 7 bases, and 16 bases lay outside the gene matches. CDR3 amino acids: CASTARGIGTGVTGELFF. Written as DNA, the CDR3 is TGTGCCAGTACAGCCCGGGGGATCGGGACAGGGGTAACCGGGGAGCTGTTTTTT.

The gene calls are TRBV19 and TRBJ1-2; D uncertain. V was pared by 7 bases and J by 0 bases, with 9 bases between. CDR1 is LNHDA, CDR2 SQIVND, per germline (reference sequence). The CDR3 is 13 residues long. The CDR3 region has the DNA TGTGCCAGTACCCGGTCGGCTAACTATGGCTACACCTTC. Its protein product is CASTRSANYGYTF.

The CDR3 region has the DNA TGTGCCACCAGCGGTCCCGACAGCAACTCCCTCTTCGGTAATGAAAAACTGTTTTTT. It codes for CATSGPDSNSLFGNEKLFF. This chain joins TRBV15 and TRBJ1-4; D is possibly TRBD1 (5 bases). Germline CDR1 is LNHNV and CDR2 is YYDKDF (reference sequence). This CDR3 spans 19 amino acids. V lost 5 bases and J 4 bases, leaving 26 bases between the germline ends. Using reference TRBV15 and TRBJ1-4 for the parts outside the CDR3, the full variable domain is DAMVIQNPRYQVTQFGKPVTLSCSQTLNHNVMYWYQQKSSQAPKLLFHYYDKDFNNEADTPDNFQSRRPNTSFCFLDIRSPGLGDTAMYLCATSGPDSNSLFGNEKLFFGSGTQLSVL.

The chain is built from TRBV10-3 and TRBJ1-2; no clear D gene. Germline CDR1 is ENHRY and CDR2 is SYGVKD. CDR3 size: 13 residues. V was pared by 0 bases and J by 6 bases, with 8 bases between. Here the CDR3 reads CAISESYSDGYTF. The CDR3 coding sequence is TGTGCCATCAGTGAGTCGTACAGTGATGGCTACACCTTC.

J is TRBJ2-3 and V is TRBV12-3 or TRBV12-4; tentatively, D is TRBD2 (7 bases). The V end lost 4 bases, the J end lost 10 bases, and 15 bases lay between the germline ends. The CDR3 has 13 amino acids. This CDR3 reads CASSWGQGRAQYF. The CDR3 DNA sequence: TGTGCCAGCAGTTGGGGCCAGGGGAGGGCGCAGTATTTT.

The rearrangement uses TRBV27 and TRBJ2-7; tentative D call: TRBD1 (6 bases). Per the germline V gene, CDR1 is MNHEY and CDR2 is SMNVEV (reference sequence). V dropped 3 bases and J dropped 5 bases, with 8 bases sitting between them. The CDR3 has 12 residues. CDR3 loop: CASSFGGHEQYF. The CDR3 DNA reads TGTGCCAGCAGTTTTGGGGGCCACGAGCAGTACTTC.